One sample yielded the 31 T cell receptor beta chains listed below, sequenced in a study of early stage breast cancer tumors. Generated by immunoSEQ multiplex PCR, the TCRdb table keeps only in-frame clones and is missing some. The repertoire consists of around 48,000 clones, with about 90% occurring once and the leading ten covering more than 4%. What was sequenced was blood. The receptors come from a person aged 70 to 85 with breast cancer.

This chain joins TRBV5-4 and TRBJ2-3; 9 bases agree with TRBD2. V lost 4 bases, J lost 3 bases, and 6 bases stayed unmatched. Per germline, CDR1 SGHNT and CDR2 YYREEE (reference sequence). The CDR3 is 15 residues long. The CDR3 reads CASSLRLAATDTQYF. The CDR3 coding sequence is TGTGCCAGCAGCCTCCGACTAGCGGCGACAGATACGCAGTATTTT.

CDR3 bases: TGTGCCTGGACTAGCGGGAGATACAATGAGCAGTTCTTC. It yields the protein CAWTSGRYNEQFF. This chain uses TRBV30 with TRBJ2-1, with 10 bases lining up with TRBD2. Germline CDR1 GTSNPN, CDR2 SVGIG (reference sequence). Unmatched junction bases numbered 1, after V lost 4 bases and J lost 4 bases. CDR3 size: 13 residues.

V gene TRBV5-6 combines with J gene TRBJ1-1; D possibly corresponds to TRBD1 (5 bases). This CDR3 contains 14 residues. V lost 4 bases and J lost 1, with 11 bases in between. CDR1 is SGHDT and CDR2 is YYEEEE in the germline V gene. The DNA of the CDR3 is TGTGCCAGCAGCGCGGGACTTAAGAACACTGAAGCTTTCTTT. Its protein is CASSAGLKNTEAFF. Filled out from reference TRBV5-6 and TRBJ1-1, the complete variable domain reads DAGVTQSPTHLIKTRGQQVTLRCSPKSGHDTVSWYQQALGQGPQFIFQYYEEEERQRGNFPDRFSGHQFPNYSSELNVNALLLGDSALYLCASSAGLKNTEAFFGQGTRLTVV.

The chain employs TRBV5-6 and TRBJ1-5, with a weak D call TRBD1 (6 bases). This CDR3 has 17 residues. CDR1 is SGHDT, CDR2 YYEEEE, per germline. V lost 4 bases to trimming and J lost 0 bases, with 17 bases between them. CDR3 residues: CASSLYRGDTSNQPQHF. The CDR3 DNA follows: TGTGCCAGCAGCCTCTATCGGGGGGACACTAGCAATCAGCCCCAGCATTTT.

The chain uses TRBV5-4 and TRBJ1-6; D might be TRBD1 (6 bases). Germline assignment: CDR1 SGHNT and CDR2 YYREEE (reference sequence). The V and J ends lost 0 bases and 3 bases respectively, with 10 bases between them. This CDR3 region has 16 residues. The CDR3 reads CASSLDLRGYNSPLHF. For the CDR3, the DNA is TGTGCCAGCAGCTTGGACCTCAGGGGCTATAATTCACCCCTCCACTTT.

V and J are TRBV18 and TRBJ2-7; TRBD2 matches 9 bases. This CDR3 spans 16 amino acids. Per germline, CDR1 KGHSH and CDR2 LQKENI. The V and J ends lost 2 bases and 2 bases, in that order; junction bases with no gene match: 7. Here the CDR3 DNA reads TGTGCCAGCTCACCAGTGAGCGGGAGGTCCCCCTACGAGCAGTACTTC. Translation: CASSPVSGRSPYEQYF.

The chain has TRBV7-6 and TRBJ2-5, with 8 bases matching TRBD2. The CDR3 length is 14 residues. Germline CDR1 reads SGHVS; CDR2 reads FNYEAQ. The ends lost 3 bases at V and 1 base at J; junction bases unmatched: 1. For the CDR3, the DNA is TGTGCCAGCAGCTTGGGACTAGGCCAAGAGACCCAGTACTTC. Translating it yields CASSLGLGQETQYF. Complete variable domain (other parts from reference TRBV7-6 and TRBJ2-5): GAGVSQSPRYKVTKRGQDVALRCDPISGHVSLYWYRQALGQGPEFLTYFNYEAQQDKSGLPNDRFSAERPEGSISTLTIQRTEQRDSAMYRCASSLGLGQETQYFGPGTRLLVL.

The rearrangement uses TRBV6-1 and TRBJ1-5, with D tentatively TRBD1 (5 bases). V lost 4 bases, J lost 6 bases, and 13 bases lay in between. Per the germline V gene, CDR1 is MNHNS and CDR2 is SASEGT. The CDR3 consists of 14 residues. The CDR3 sequence is CASSVQGGAQPQHF. As DNA, the CDR3 is TGTGCCAGCAGTGTTCAGGGAGGCGCTCAGCCCCAGCATTTT.

CDR3 loop: CSFQQVNTEAFF. CDR3 DNA sequence: TGCAGCTTTCAACAGGTGAACACTGAAGCTTTCTTT. The chain employs TRBV29-1 and TRBJ1-1; D may be TRBD1 (5 bases). The germline V and J ends were trimmed by 8 bases and 0 bases, with 10 bases remaining between them. Germline V lookup: CDR1 SQVTM, CDR2 ANQGSEA. The CDR3 contains 12 residues.

This chain joins TRBV11-2 and TRBJ1-2; 9 positions agree with TRBD1. The CDR3 has 13 amino acids. Germline V lookup: CDR1 SGHAT, CDR2 FQNNGV. V was pared by 5 bases and J by 5 bases, with 3 bases of the junction left unmatched. CDR3 bases: TGTGCCAGCAGCCGGGACAGGGCTTATGGCTACACCTTC. Its protein is CASSRDRAYGYTF.

This chain links TRBV27 with TRBJ1-2, with 8 positions matching TRBD1. Unmatched junction bases numbered 9, after V lost 4 bases and J lost 8 bases. The CDR3 has 14 residues. From germline, CDR1 is MNHEY and CDR2 SMNVEV (reference sequence). The CDR3 here is CASSSWTGPRGYTF. Here the CDR3 DNA reads TGTGCCAGCAGTTCGTGGACAGGGCCGCGCGGCTACACCTTC.

The rearrangement links TRBV5-8 to TRBJ1-5; perhaps TRBD1 as D (6 bases). The CDR3 contains 15 residues. Trimming stripped 3 bases from V and 4 bases from J, with 14 bases between. Germline CDR1 is SGHTS and CDR2 is YDEGEE. The DNA of the CDR3 is TGTGCCAGCAGCTCAGGGGTGGTAGGGAATCAGCCCCAGCATTTT. It encodes CASSSGVVGNQPQHF.

V gene TRBV2 combines with J gene TRBJ1-1; D is ambiguous. V was shortened by 2 bases and J by 10 bases, with 17 bases between the two germline ends. CDR3 size: 14 residues. Germline CDR1 SNHLY, CDR2 FYNNEI. CDR3 DNA: TGTGCCAGCAGTGAAAATGAGGCTATTCAAGGAGCTTTCTTT. Translating it yields CASSENEAIQGAFF.

The chain employs TRBV18 and TRBJ2-7; 7 positions match TRBD1. Losses at the gene ends were 7 bases for V and 2 bases for J; bases not matched to a gene: 14. The CDR3 sequence is 16 residues long. The germline CDR1 and CDR2 sequences are KGHSH and LQKENI. The CDR3 is CASFPENRGEAYEQYF. DNA of the CDR3: TGTGCCAGCTTCCCCGAAAACAGGGGAGAGGCCTACGAGCAGTACTTC.

This chain joins TRBV7-2 and TRBJ2-7, with 11 bases identical to TRBD2. The CDR3 runs 15 residues. V dropped 5 bases and J dropped 7; count of bases not matched to a gene: 10. CDR1 and CDR2 from the germline V gene are SGHTA and FQGNSA. The chain's CDR3 is CASSPRLAGSGEQYF. The CDR3 nucleotides are TGTGCCAGCAGCCCTCGACTAGCGGGGTCGGGGGAGCAGTACTTC.

V and J are TRBV5-6 and TRBJ1-1; 8 bases agree with TRBD1. This CDR3 comprises 13 residues. Germline V CDR1 and CDR2: SGHDT, YYEEEE. With V trimmed by 4 bases and J by 11 bases, 10 bases remained unmatched. CDR3 DNA sequence: TGTGCCAGCAGCATCCAGGGGGCTGCTGCTGCTTTCTTT. Its translation is CASSIQGAAAAFF.

This clone was observed once. Other DNA sequences in this sample translate to the same CDR3. The chain links TRBV19 to TRBJ1-5; D might be TRBD1 (5 bases). CDR1 is LNHDA, CDR2 SQIVND, per germline (reference sequence). Trimming shortened V by 4 bases and J by 0 bases, and 10 bases separated the two germline ends. The CDR3 contains 15 residues. DNA for the CDR3: TGTGCCAGTAGTACTCAGGGAAATAGCAATCAGCCCCAGCATTTT. Residues: CASSTQGNSNQPQHF.

The chain employs TRBV5-4 and TRBJ2-2; D gene ambiguous. CDR3 length: 15 amino acids. V lost 0 bases and J 0 bases, leaving 6 bases between the germline ends. Per germline, CDR1 SGHNT and CDR2 YYREEE (reference sequence). Here the CDR3 reads CASSLATANTGELFF. CDR3 bases: TGTGCCAGCAGCTTGGCCACAGCGAACACCGGGGAGCTGTTTTTT.

The chain carries TRBV6-6 and TRBJ2-7; D is undetermined. CDR3 length equals 13 residues. The germline V and J ends were trimmed by 0 bases and 9 bases, with 12 bases remaining between them. From germline, CDR1 is MNHNY and CDR2 SVGAGI (reference sequence). The CDR3 region is CASSYSSSSGQYF. In DNA form, the CDR3 reads TGTGCCAGCAGTTACTCGAGCTCCTCGGGGCAGTACTTC.

The chain is built from TRBV6-6 and TRBJ1-5; D is unresolved. CDR3 length: 14 amino acids. V was cut by 6 bases and J by 3 bases, with 12 bases left in between. The germline V gene encodes CDR1 MNHNY and CDR2 SVGAGI (reference sequence). CDR3 coding DNA: TGTGCCAGCAGCAGTCACGGGTCCAATCAGCCCCAGCATTTT. Its protein is CASSSHGSNQPQHF.

The chain uses TRBV9 and TRBJ2-3; TRBD2 matches 11 bases. The CDR3 consists of 17 residues. Per the germline V gene, CDR1 is SGDLS and CDR2 is YYNGEE. The V gene end was trimmed by 3 bases and the J gene end by 2 bases; junction bases not matched to a gene: 8. CDR3 nucleotide sequence: TGTGCCAGCAGCGGGGCTAGCGGGGGGTCCAACACAGATACGCAGTATTTT. This translates into CASSGASGGSNTDTQYF.

CDR3 bases: TGTGCCAGCAGCCAAGACTTAGGGGGGGTATATTCACCCCTCCACTTT. Protein product: CASSQDLGGVYSPLHF. The chain links TRBV7-2 to TRBJ1-6, with TRBD1 as a possible D gene (6 bases). Trimming took off 5 bases at V and 8 bases at J, with 19 bases between the two ends. The germline CDR1 and CDR2 sequences are SGHTA and FQGNSA. The CDR3 length is 16 residues.

The gene calls are TRBV4-2 and TRBJ1-6; D is unclear. The CDR3 is made up of 12 amino acids. V dropped 5 bases and J dropped 7 bases, with 6 bases sitting between them. CDR1 and CDR2 (germline): LGHNA, YNFKEQ. CDR3 sequence reads: CASSLANSPLHF. The DNA of the CDR3 is TGTGCCAGCAGCTTGGCCAATTCACCCCTCCACTTT.

V gene TRBV5-6 combines with J gene TRBJ1-5, with 8 positions matching TRBD1. Germline V lookup: CDR1 SGHDT, CDR2 YYEEEE. V lost 2 bases to trimming and J lost 7 bases; unmatched junction nucleotides: 5. The CDR3 consists of 14 residues. CDR3 sequence: CASSFGAGGQPQHF. The CDR3 nucleotides are TGTGCCAGCAGCTTTGGGGCAGGGGGCCAGCCCCAGCATTTT.

V is TRBV10-3 and J is TRBJ1-1; no clear D gene. CDR1 is ENHRY, CDR2 SYGVKD, per germline. V was clipped by 4 bases and J by 4 bases, with 10 bases between them. The CDR3 extends over 13 amino acids. In DNA, the CDR3 is TGTGCCATCAGTGCCCCAGAATCCACTGAAGCTTTCTTT. Its protein is CAISAPESTEAFF.

The chain combines TRBV4-1 with TRBJ1-2; D might be TRBD1 (5 bases). Germline CDR1 is MGHRA and CDR2 is YSYEKL. Trimming left V 5 bases short and J 11 bases short, with 15 bases between. CDR3 length: 12 residues. The CDR3 coding sequence is TGCGCCAGCAGCACGAGACTCGGGGGATACACCTTC. Translated, it gives CASSTRLGGYTF.

This chain uses TRBV4-3 with TRBJ1-1; 10 bases map to TRBD1. From germline, CDR1 is LGHNA and CDR2 YSLEER. V was clipped by 4 bases and J by 5 bases; unmatched bases: 10. This CDR3 spans 16 amino acids. CDR3 sequence: CASSPSLGDRGTEAFF. The CDR3 DNA reads as TGCGCCAGCAGCCCCTCCTTGGGGGACAGGGGTACTGAAGCTTTCTTT.

Turning to this clone: The junction differs from germline at one of its ends, possibly a read error. The chain combines TRBV28 with TRBJ2-1; a possible D gene is TRBD2 (5 bases). CDR1 is MDHEN, CDR2 SYDVKM, per germline. The CDR3 has 11 amino acids. Here the CDR3 reads CAGSLSRERFF. In DNA form, the CDR3 reads TGTGCCGGCAGTTTATCTCGGGAACGGTTCTTC.

The chain recombines TRBV5-4 with TRBJ1-1; 8 bases line up with TRBD1. V was pared by 4 bases and J by 0 bases, with 2 bases of the junction left unmatched. CDR1 and CDR2 from the germline V gene are SGHNT and YYREEE (reference sequence). CDR3 length: 14 amino acids. The CDR3, as DNA: TGTGCCAGCAGCGGGACAGGACTGAACACTGAAGCTTTCTTT. It is translated as CASSGTGLNTEAFF.

This chain connects TRBV4-3 to TRBJ1-4; the D is unclear. Germline V CDR1 and CDR2: LGHNA, YSLEER. The CDR3 loop spans 14 amino acids. The V gene lost 4 bases and the J gene lost 6 bases, with 12 bases spanning the gap. The CDR3 region has the DNA TGCGCCAGCAGCCTAGAAGGGAGTCATGAAAAACTGTTTTTT. Its translation: CASSLEGSHEKLFF.

The chain employs TRBV4-3 and TRBJ2-2; D is unresolved. The CDR3 has 14 amino acids. Germline CDR1 LGHNA, CDR2 YSLEER. V dropped 0 bases and J dropped 5 bases, with 7 bases sitting between them. The DNA of the CDR3 is TGCGCCAGCAGCCAAGATCCCCTGACCGGGGAGCTGTTTTTT. Translation gives CASSQDPLTGELFF.